The clone carrying this TCR beta chain was seen only once. Antigen: not known. With 6 bases removed from V and 3 bases from J, the gap between germline ends came to 5 bases. Germline CDR1 and CDR2: SNHLY and FYNNEI. CDR3 size: 12 residues. This PCR relied on a set of 60 Vbeta primers and 13 Jbeta primers. Data came from immunoSEQ multiplex PCR; TCRdb stores just in-frame clones and leaves some out. The sample yields about 130,000 clones, less than 85% seen once. The sample originates from a study of cytomegalovirus exposure and HLA in healthy donors. Study-wide findings and caveats: The majority of CMV-associated TCR beta chains were reported as apparently HLA-restricted in a later analysis.

The chain joins TRBV2 to TRBJ2-2; no clear D gene. This TCR came from a female donor in good health and CMV-seronegative. The sample taken for sequencing was PBMCs. DNA of the CDR3: TGTGCCAGCAGCTATCACACCGGGGAGCTGTTTTTT. Its protein is CASSYHTGELFF.